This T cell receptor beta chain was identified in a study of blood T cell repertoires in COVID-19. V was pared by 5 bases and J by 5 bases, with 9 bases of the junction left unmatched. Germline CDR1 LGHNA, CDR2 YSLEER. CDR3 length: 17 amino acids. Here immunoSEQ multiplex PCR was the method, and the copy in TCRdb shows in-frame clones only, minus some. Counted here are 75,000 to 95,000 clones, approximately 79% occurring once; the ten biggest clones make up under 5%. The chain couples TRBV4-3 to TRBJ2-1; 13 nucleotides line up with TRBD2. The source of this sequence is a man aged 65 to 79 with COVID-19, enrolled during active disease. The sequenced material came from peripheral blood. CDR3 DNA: TGCGCCAGCAGCGCAGTCCGGGGACTAGCGGGGAACAATGAGCAGTTCTTC. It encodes CASSAVRGLAGNNEQFF.